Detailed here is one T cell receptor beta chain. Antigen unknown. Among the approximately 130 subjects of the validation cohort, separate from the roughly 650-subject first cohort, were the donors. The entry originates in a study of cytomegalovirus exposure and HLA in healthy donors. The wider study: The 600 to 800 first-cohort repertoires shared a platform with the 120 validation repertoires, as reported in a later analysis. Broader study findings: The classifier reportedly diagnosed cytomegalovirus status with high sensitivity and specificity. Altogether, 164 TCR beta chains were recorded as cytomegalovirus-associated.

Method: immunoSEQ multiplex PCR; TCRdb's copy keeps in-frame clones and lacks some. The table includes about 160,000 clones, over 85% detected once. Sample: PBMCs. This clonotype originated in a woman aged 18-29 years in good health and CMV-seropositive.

CDR3 residues: CASSPGTNYEQYF. CDR3 sequence (DNA): TGTGCCAGTTCACCCGGGACAAACTACGAGCAGTACTTC. The V call is TRBV13, the J call TRBJ2-7; tentatively, D is TRBD1 (6 bases). Germline loops: CDR1 PRHDT, CDR2 FYEKMQ (reference sequence). This CDR3 region has 13 residues. The ends were cut back, 9 bases at V and 3 bases at J, with 15 bases in the middle.